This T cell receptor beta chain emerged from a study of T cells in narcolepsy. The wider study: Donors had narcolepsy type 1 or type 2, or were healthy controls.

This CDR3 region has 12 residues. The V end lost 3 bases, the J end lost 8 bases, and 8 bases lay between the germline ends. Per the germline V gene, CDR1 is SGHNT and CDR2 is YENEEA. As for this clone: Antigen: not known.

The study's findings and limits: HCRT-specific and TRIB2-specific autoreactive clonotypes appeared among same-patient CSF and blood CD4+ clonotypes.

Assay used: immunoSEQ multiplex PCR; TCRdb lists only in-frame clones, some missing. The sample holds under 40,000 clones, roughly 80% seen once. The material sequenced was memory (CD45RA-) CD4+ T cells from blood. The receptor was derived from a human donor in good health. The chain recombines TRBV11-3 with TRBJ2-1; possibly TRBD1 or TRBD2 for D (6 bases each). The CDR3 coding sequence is TGTGCCAGCAGCTTGGGGGGCGATGAGCAGTTCTTC. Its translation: CASSLGGDEQFF.